The subject of this entry is one T cell receptor beta chain. Authors' methods: Quantification of nucleated cells was approximated via reference gene primer amplification. Only in-frame clones appear in the TCRdb table, and some are missing; sequencing was by immunoSEQ multiplex PCR. V and J calls and clone size come straight from that table; D and trimming were deduced from the DNA. The sample includes 20,000 to 25,000 clones, approximately 83% of them seen just once. The entry originates in a study of blood T cell repertoires in COVID-19. Overall study: Specimens from acute and convalescent COVID-19 originated in the United States, Italy and Spain.

Material for sequencing was peripheral blood. The receptor comes from a man aged 70 or older with acute or convalescent COVID-19.

CDR3 loop: CAISESTSGREEQYF. In nucleotides, the CDR3 is TGTGCCATCAGTGAGTCGACCAGCGGGAGAGAAGAGCAGTACTTC. This chain connects TRBV10-3 to TRBJ2-7; 8 bases are a match to TRBD2. The CDR3 has 15 residues. With 0 bases clipped from V and 7 bases from J, the junction kept 8 bases outside the gene matches. Germline V lookup: CDR1 ENHRY, CDR2 SYGVKD.